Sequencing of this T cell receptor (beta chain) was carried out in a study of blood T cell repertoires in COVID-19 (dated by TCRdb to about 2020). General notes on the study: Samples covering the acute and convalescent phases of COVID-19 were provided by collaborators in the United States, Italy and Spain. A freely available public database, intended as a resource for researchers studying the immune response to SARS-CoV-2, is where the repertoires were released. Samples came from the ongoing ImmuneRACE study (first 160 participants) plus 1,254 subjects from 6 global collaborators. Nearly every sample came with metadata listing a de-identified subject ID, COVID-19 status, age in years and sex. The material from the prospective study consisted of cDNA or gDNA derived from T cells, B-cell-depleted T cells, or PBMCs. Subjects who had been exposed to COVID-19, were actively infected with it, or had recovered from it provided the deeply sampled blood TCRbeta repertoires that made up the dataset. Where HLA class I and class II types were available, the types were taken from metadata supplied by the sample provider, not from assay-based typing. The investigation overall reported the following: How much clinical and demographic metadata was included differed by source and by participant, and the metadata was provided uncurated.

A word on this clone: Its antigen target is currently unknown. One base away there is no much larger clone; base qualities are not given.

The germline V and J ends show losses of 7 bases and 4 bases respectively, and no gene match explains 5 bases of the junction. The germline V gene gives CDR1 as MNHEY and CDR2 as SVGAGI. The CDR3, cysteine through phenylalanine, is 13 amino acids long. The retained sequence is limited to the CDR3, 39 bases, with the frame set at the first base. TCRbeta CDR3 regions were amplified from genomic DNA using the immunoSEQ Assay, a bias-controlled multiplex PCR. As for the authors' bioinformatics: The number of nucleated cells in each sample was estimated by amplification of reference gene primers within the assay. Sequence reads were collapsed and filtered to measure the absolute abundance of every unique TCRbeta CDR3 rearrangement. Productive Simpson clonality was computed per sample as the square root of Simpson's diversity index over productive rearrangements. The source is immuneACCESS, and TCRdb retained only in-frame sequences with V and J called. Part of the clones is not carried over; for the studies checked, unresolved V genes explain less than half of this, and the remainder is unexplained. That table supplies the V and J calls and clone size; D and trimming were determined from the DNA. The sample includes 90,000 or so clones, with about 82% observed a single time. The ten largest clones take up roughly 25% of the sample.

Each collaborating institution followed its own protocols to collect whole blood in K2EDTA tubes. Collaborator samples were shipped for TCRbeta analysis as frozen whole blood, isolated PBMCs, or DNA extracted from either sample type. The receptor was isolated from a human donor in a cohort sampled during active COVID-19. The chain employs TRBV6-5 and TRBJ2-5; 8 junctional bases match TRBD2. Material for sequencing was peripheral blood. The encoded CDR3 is CASKISGVETQYF. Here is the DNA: TGTGCCAGCAAAATTAGCGGGGTAGAGACCCAGTACTTC.